The rows below give T cell receptor beta chains drawn from one sample of a study of cytomegalovirus exposure and HLA in healthy donors. TCRdb's copy holds only in-frame clones and misses some; the assay was immunoSEQ multiplex PCR. Counted here are over 55,000 clones, less than 85% occurring once; the ten biggest clones make up about 8.9%. Material for sequencing was PBMCs. These receptors came from a woman aged 50 to 65 in good health and CMV-seropositive. Each CDR3 is given with its conserved first and last residue. D genes are given only for firm matches. The size of a clone is reported for some rows only, either as once, few or many, or as a class for expanded clones.

>TRBD2|-|TRBV5-1|TRBJ2-1
TGCGCCAGCAGCTCCGGGACTAGCGGGGAGAGTGAGCAGTTCTTC
CASSSGTSGESEQFF
>TRBD1|once|TRBV7-2|TRBJ1-1
TGTGCCAGCAGCTCCGGGACAGGGTCTTACGGGAACACTGAAGCTTTCTTT
CASSSGTGSYGNTEAFF
>-|-|TRBV19|TRBJ1-5
TGTGCCAGTAGTATGGGTTCGCGGGGCCTTTATCAGCCCCAGCATTTT
CASSMGSRGLYQPQHF
>TRBD2|few|TRBV4-3|TRBJ2-3
TGCGCCAGCAGCCAAGAATCGGCGGGAGTGGGTACAGATACGCAGTATTTT
CASSQESAGVGTDTQYF
>TRBD2|-|TRBV6-5|TRBJ2-1
TGTGCCAGCAGTTTGGGCGGGGGGGGCCCTTACAATGAGCAGTTCTTC
CASSLGGGGPYNEQFF
>TRBD1|few|TRBV7-9|TRBJ1-1
TGTGCCAGCAGCCCATCCGGACAGGGGAACACTGAAGCTTTCTTT
CASSPSGQGNTEAFF
>TRBD1|-|TRBV19|TRBJ2-7
TGTGCCACCATGGGGGACAGGGGCCTACGAGAGCAGTACTTC
CATMGDRGLREQYF
>TRBD2|-|TRBV6-5|TRBJ2-4
TGTGCCAGCAGCCAAAGCGGGGGAAACATTCAGTACTTC
CASSQSGGNIQYF
>TRBD1|-|TRBV25-1|TRBJ2-2
TGTGCCAGCAGGGGCTTGACGACAGGGGTAACCGGGGAGCTGTTTTTT
CASRGLTTGVTGELFF
>-|-|TRBV19|TRBJ2-3
TGTGCCAGTAGTATAGGGGGGGCAGATACGCAGTATTTT
CASSIGGADTQYF
>-|few|TRBV7-2|TRBJ1-2
TGTGCCAGCAGCTTTGGATCCCCGGGTCTCGTTCCTGGCTACACCTTC
CASSFGSPGLVPGYTF
>-|-|TRBV28|TRBJ1-6
TGTGCCAGCAGCACCCCCGGGACTGACGACAATTCACCCCTCCACTTT
CASSTPGTDDNSPLHF
>-|few|TRBV9|TRBJ1-1
TGTGCCAGCAGCGGTGCCCATAGCGGAACTGAAGCTTTCTTT
CASSGAHSGTEAFF
>-|-|TRBV5-5|TRBJ1-6
TGTGCCAGCAGCTTACATGTACGCCCAACCTATAATTCACCCCTCCACTTT
CASSLHVRPTYNSPLHF
>-|-|TRBV27|TRBJ2-2
TGTGCCAGCACCGCGGGACGGTGGAGCGGGGAGCTGTTTTTT
CASTAGRWSGELFF
>-|few|TRBV28|TRBJ1-5
TGTGCCAGCAGTTTATCAGGTAGCAATCAGCCCCAGCATTTT
CASSLSGSNQPQHF
>-|-|TRBV7-2|TRBJ2-7
TGTGCCAGCAGCTTACACAGCGAGCAGTACTTC
CASSLHSEQYF
>-|-|TRBV6-5|TRBJ1-1
TGTGCCAGCAGGGAACCGGGAGTTACTGAAGCTTTCTTT
CASREPGVTEAFF
>TRBD2|-|TRBV5-8|TRBJ2-2
TGTGCCAGCAGCTTGGCGCTAGCGGCGAACACCGGGGAGCTGTTCTTT
CASSLALAANTGELFF
>-|-|TRBV5-5|TRBJ1-1
TGTGCCAGCAGCTTGGGGGCAGCTAACACTGAAGCTTTCTTT
CASSLGAANTEAFF
>TRBD1|-|TRBV14|TRBJ1-1
TGTGCCAGCAGCCTCAGGGGGTTGAACACTGAAGCTTTCTTT
CASSLRGLNTEAFF
>TRBD1|-|TRBV7-9|TRBJ2-1
TGTGCCAGCAGCTCGAAGACAGGGAGCAGAAATGAGCAGTTCTTC
CASSSKTGSRNEQFF
>-|few|TRBV27|TRBJ1-1
TGTGCCAGCAGCCTGTACATGAACACTGAAGCTTTCTTT
CASSLYMNTEAFF
>TRBD2|-|TRBV2|TRBJ2-5
TGTGCCAGCAGCGGCGGACTAGCGGGGGGACACCAAGAGACCCAGTACTTC
CASSGGLAGGHQETQYF
>-|-|TRBV10-3|TRBJ2-7
TGTGCCATCAGTCGGTCTGGGCAGTCCTACGAGCAGTACTTC
CAISRSGQSYEQYF
>TRBD1|-|TRBV28|TRBJ1-2
TGTGCCAGCAGTGTCGGACAGGGTCTAGGCGGCTACACCTTC
CASSVGQGLGGYTF
>-|-|TRBV4-1|TRBJ2-1
TGCGCCAGCAGCCCCCTCCCCTTGATAGGGGCCGCTGGGTCCTACAATGAGCAGTTCTTC
CASSPLPLIGAAGSYNEQFF
>-|-|TRBV7-8|TRBJ2-1
TGTGCCAGCAGCCCCGCGGGGATTGAGCAGTTCTTC
CASSPAGIEQFF
>TRBD2|-|TRBV5-4|TRBJ2-1
TGTGCCAGCAGCTTAAAAATAGCGGGGGACAATGAGCAGTTCTTC
CASSLKIAGDNEQFF
>-|-|TRBV19|TRBJ1-5
TGTGCCAGTAGTATTACAGGGACCGATCAGCCCCAGCATTTT
CASSITGTDQPQHF
>TRBD1|-|TRBV28|TRBJ1-6
TGTGCCAGCAGCAGGACAGGGGAGAATTCACCCCTCCACTTT
CASSRTGENSPLHF
>-|-|TRBV7-2|TRBJ2-4
TGTGCCAGCAGCTCCCAGGGTGGCGAAGTCAAAACCATTCAGTACTTC
CASSSQGGEVKTIQYF
>TRBD2|-|TRBV7-9|TRBJ2-4
TGTGCCAGCAGCTCCTTATGGACTAGCGGGACTAAGGACGTCATTCAGTACTTC
CASSSLWTSGTKDVIQYF
>-|few|TRBV5-5|TRBJ1-1
TGTGCCAGCAGCACGGGGGAGACCACTGAAGCTTTCTTT
CASSTGETTEAFF
>-|-|TRBV28|TRBJ2-7
TGTGCCAGCAGTCCACCGGGCAGGGCGTACGAGCAGTACTTC
CASSPPGRAYEQYF
>-|-|TRBV7-6|TRBJ1-5
TGTGCCAGCAGCTTAGCGAACGGGCAGCCCCAGCATTTT
CASSLANGQPQHF
>TRBD1|once|TRBV18|TRBJ1-5
TGTGCCAGCTCGCTGGACAGGGATAGCAATCAGCCCCAGCATTTT
CASSLDRDSNQPQHF
>TRBD1|-|TRBV28|TRBJ1-2
TGTGCCAGTGGGCAGGGGGCGTTTGGCTACACCTTC
CASGQGAFGYTF
>TRBD2|-|TRBV27|TRBJ2-7
TGTGCCAGTACATTAGCGGGAGGGATTCCCTACGAGCAGTACTTC
CASTLAGGIPYEQYF
>-|-|TRBV28|TRBJ1-3
TGTGCCAGCAGTTTCTCGGGGTCAGGAAACACCATATATTTT
CASSFSGSGNTIYF